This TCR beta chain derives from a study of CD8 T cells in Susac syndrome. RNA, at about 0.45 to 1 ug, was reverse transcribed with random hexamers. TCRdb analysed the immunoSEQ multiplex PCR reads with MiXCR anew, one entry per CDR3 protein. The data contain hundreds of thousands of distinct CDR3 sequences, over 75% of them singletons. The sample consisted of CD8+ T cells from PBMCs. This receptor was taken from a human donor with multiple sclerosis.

In DNA, the CDR3 is TGTGCCTTCGAAACAGTATTCTATGGCTACACCTTC. Translation: CAFETVFYGYTF. J is TRBJ1-2 and V is TRBV30; D ambiguous. V was pared by 7 bases and J by 4 bases, with 13 bases between. The germline CDR1 and CDR2 sequences are GTSNPN and SVGIG (reference sequence). CDR3 length: 12 residues.